What follows describes a single T cell receptor (beta chain). What it binds is not known. TCR beta CDR3 regions were amplified from RNA. During a first-round RT-PCR of the TCR CDR3, the HTBI primer set was used. MiXCR, applied by TCRdb to the multiplex PCR reads, yields one record per CDR3 protein. The data contain hundreds of thousands of distinct CDR3 sequences, about a sixth of them seen just once; the ten biggest clones take up 15% to 20%. This sample is drawn from a study of T cells in Graves' hyperthyroidism and ophthalmopathy. Findings and limits, study-wide: The blood repertoire included most of the expanded thyroid clonotypes above 0.001.

Exclusion of patients followed from uncontrolled infection, other autoimmune disease, pregnancy or lactation. Germline loops: CDR1 MNHEY, CDR2 SMNVEV (reference sequence). Trimming removed 1 base at V and 1 base at J, with 10 bases between. This CDR3 is built from 16 residues. Sequencing was done on a sample of blood. The clonotype originates from a woman younger than 35 with Graves' hyperthyroidism. The genes are TRBV27 and TRBJ2-2; D call uncertain. DNA for the CDR3: TGTGCCAGCAGTTTATTCCCTTCAGGGAACACCGGGGAGCTGTTTTTT. Translating gives CASSLFPSGNTGELFF.